The 14 T cell receptor beta chains below were found in one sample sequenced in a study of blood T cell repertoires in COVID-19. Method: immunoSEQ multiplex PCR; TCRdb's copy keeps in-frame clones and lacks some. The sample has 100,000 to 150,000 clones; around four fifths are singletons. The source material was peripheral blood. Source of these receptors: a man aged 55 to 69 with acute or convalescent COVID-19.

This chain links TRBV7-8 with TRBJ2-1; 11 bases fit TRBD2. This CDR3 contains 17 residues. The germline CDR1 and CDR2 sequences are SGHVS and FQNEAQ. V shed 1 base and J 4 bases; nucleotides not matched to a gene: 6. DNA of the CDR3: TGTGCCAGCAGCTTAGACCGCCTAGCGGGAGGATACAATGAGCAGTTCTTC. Its translation is CASSLDRLAGGYNEQFF.

The chain employs TRBV5-5 and TRBJ2-1, with 9 bases identical to TRBD2. The germline V gene has CDR1 SGHKS and CDR2 YYEKEE (reference sequence). V was pared by 0 bases and J by 2 bases, with 6 bases of the junction left unmatched. This CDR3 spans 17 amino acids. The CDR3 sequence: CASSLAFAGGTYNEQFF. In DNA form, the CDR3 reads TGTGCCAGCAGCTTGGCCTTTGCGGGGGGGACCTACAATGAGCAGTTCTTC.

The chain employs TRBV3-1 (or the pseudogene TRBV3-2) and TRBJ2-2, with D possibly TRBD1 on 6 matching bases. The ends were cut back, 4 bases at V and 3 bases at J, with 12 bases in the middle. This CDR3 is 15 amino acids long. The germline gives CDR1 LGHDT, CDR2 YNNKEL (reference sequence). CDR3 region: CASSRRTADTGELFF. The CDR3 nucleotides read TGTGCCAGCAGCCGCCGGACAGCAGACACCGGGGAGCTGTTTTTT.

The J gene is TRBJ1-2, the V gene TRBV24-1; a possible D gene is TRBD1 (5 bases). Between the trimmed V and J ends, which lost 5 bases and 7 bases, there was a span of 16 bases. Germline CDR1 is KGHDR and CDR2 is SFDVKD. This CDR3 is built from 14 residues. The CDR3 loop reads CATSVGRGSAGYTF. The CDR3 nucleotides read TGTGCCACCAGTGTAGGTAGGGGATCAGCTGGCTACACCTTC.

The chain carries TRBV4-2 and TRBJ2-2; the D gene is possibly TRBD2 (6 bases). The CDR3 is 16 residues long. V gave up 0 bases and J gave up 6 bases, with 14 bases separating them. Per germline, CDR1 LGHNA and CDR2 YNFKEQ. Written as DNA, the CDR3 is TGTGCCAGCAGCCAAGAAGGGACTGGAACACCCGGGGAGCTGTTTTTT. Protein product: CASSQEGTGTPGELFF.

The V and J genes are TRBV27 and TRBJ2-1, with a weak D call TRBD1 (5 bases). CDR1 and CDR2 (germline): MNHEY, SMNVEV (reference sequence). CDR3 length equals 15 residues. V was cut by 8 bases and J by 0 bases, with 14 bases left in between. The CDR3 loop is CASGVGRSSYNEQFF. The CDR3 nucleotides read TGTGCCAGCGGGGTGGGGCGATCCTCCTACAATGAGCAGTTCTTC.

The chain links TRBV10-2 to TRBJ2-7; 14 bases map to TRBD2. The CDR3 sequence is 16 residues long. Germline lookup yields CDR1 WSHSY and CDR2 SAAADI. Germline trimming cut 2 bases from V and 2 bases from J; bases unmatched to any gene: 2. This chain's CDR3 is CASSEGLAGGPYEQYF. The CDR3 DNA follows: TGCGCCAGCAGTGAGGGACTAGCGGGGGGACCCTACGAGCAGTACTTC.

This clone was recorded once. Different DNA sequences within this sample yield the same CDR3. This chain joins TRBV6-6 and TRBJ1-2; TRBD1 matches 8 bases. CDR3 length: 14 residues. Germline V CDR1 and CDR2: MNHNY, SVGAGI (reference sequence). V trimming: 0 bases; J trimming: 7 bases; junction bases outside the gene matches: 4. The CDR3 DNA reads TGTGCCAGCAGTTACTCGACAGGGGAGGGTGGCTACACCTTC. Translated: CASSYSTGEGGYTF.

In its sample, this clone was seen once. V is TRBV24-1 and J is TRBJ1-5; TRBD1 is a possible D gene (6 bases). This CDR3 is built from 14 residues. V was shortened by 5 bases and J by 4 bases, with 11 bases between the two germline ends. The V gene's germline CDR1 is KGHDR and CDR2 SFDVKD. CDR3 in amino acids: CATSARGTNQPQHF. As DNA, the CDR3 is TGTGCCACCAGTGCCAGGGGAACTAATCAGCCCCAGCATTTT.

In this sample, this clone turned up a few times. The chain employs TRBV18 and TRBJ2-1; TRBD1 might be the D (6 bases). CDR1 KGHSH and CDR2 LQKENI come from the germline V gene. The V end was cut by 6 bases, the J end by 11 bases, with 14 bases between. The length of the CDR3 is 12 residues. As DNA, the CDR3 is TGTGCCAGCTCGCCCAACAGGGAACAGCAGTTCTTC. Residues: CASSPNREQQFF.

V is TRBV5-1 and J is TRBJ2-5; TRBD1 matches at 12 bases. This CDR3 has 18 residues. Germline V gene data show CDR1 as SGHRS and CDR2 as YFSETQ. Trimming removed 0 bases from V and 5 bases from J; junction bases left unmatched: 11. CDR3 amino acids: CASSLVVVGTGGSETQYF. The DNA of the CDR3 is TGCGCCAGCAGCTTGGTAGTTGTTGGGACAGGGGGCAGTGAGACCCAGTACTTC.

The rearrangement uses TRBV5-1 and TRBJ1-4, with 8 nucleotides matching TRBD1. Germline V gene data show CDR1 as SGHRS and CDR2 as YFSETQ. V was pared by 4 bases and J by 6 bases, with 5 bases of the junction left unmatched. CDR3 size: 14 residues. The CDR3 loop reads CASSPPGGYEKLFF. The CDR3 bases are TGCGCCAGCAGCCCTCCAGGGGGCTATGAAAAACTGTTTTTT.

The chain carries TRBV12-3 or TRBV12-4 and TRBJ2-4, with D hard to call. This CDR3 region has 13 residues. V was trimmed by 7 bases and J by 8 bases, leaving 15 bases between them. CDR3 residues: CASTQYSQDIQYF. CDR3 bases: TGTGCCAGCACCCAATATTCCCAGGACATTCAGTACTTC.

Only a few counts were recorded for this clone. The V call is TRBV9, the J call TRBJ2-1, with 11 nucleotides matching TRBD2. V was pared by 5 bases and J by 0 bases, with 7 bases of the junction left unmatched. The CDR3 loop spans 17 amino acids. Germline assignment: CDR1 SGDLS and CDR2 YYNGEE. The CDR3 loop is CASSRTSGSGSYNEQFF. DNA of the CDR3: TGTGCCAGCAGTCGTACTAGCGGGAGTGGCTCCTACAATGAGCAGTTCTTC.